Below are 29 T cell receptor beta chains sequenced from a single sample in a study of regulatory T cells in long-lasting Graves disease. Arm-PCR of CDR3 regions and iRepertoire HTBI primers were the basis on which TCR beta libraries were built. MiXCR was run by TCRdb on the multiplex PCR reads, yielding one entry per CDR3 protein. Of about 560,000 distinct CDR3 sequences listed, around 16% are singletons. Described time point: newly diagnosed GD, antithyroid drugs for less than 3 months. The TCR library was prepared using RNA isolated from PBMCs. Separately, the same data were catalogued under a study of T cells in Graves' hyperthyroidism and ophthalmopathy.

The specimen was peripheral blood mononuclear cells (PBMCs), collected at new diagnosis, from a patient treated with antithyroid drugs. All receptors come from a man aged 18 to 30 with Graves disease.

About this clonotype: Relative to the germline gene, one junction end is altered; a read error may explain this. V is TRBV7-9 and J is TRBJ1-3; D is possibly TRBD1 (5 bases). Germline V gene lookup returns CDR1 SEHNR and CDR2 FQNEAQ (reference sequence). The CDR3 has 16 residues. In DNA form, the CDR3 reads TGTGCCAGCAGCCAAGTACAGGCGATCTCTGGAAACGCCATATATTTT. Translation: CASSQVQAISGNAIYF.

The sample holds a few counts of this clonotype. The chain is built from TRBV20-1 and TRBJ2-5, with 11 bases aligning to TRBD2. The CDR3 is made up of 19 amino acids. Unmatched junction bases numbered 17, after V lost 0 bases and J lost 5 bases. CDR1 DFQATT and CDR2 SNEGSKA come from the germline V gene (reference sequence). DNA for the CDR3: TGCAGTGCTAGAGACGAGATCCGGCATACTAGCGGGAGTAGTGAGACCCAGTACTTC. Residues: CSARDEIRHTSGSSETQYF.

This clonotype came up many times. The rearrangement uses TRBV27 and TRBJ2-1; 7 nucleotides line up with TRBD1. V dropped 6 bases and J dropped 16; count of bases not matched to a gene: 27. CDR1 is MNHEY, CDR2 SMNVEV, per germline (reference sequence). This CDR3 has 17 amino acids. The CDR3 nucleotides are TGTGCCAGCAGCCGGGACAGAAAGGGGTGGAGACCCTCCACGGCATTCTTC. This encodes CASSRDRKGWRPSTAFF.

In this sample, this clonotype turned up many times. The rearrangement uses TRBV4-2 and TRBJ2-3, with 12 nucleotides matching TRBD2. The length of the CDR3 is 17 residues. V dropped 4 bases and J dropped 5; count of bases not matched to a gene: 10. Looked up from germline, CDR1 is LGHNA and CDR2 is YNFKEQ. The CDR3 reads CASSRSLAGGPGDTQYF. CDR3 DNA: TGTGCCAGCAGCCGATCGCTAGCGGGAGGGCCGGGAGATACGCAGTATTTT.

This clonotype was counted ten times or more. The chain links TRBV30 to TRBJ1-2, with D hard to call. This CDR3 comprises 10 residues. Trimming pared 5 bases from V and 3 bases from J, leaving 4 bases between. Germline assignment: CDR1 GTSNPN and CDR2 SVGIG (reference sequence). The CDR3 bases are TGTGCCTGGCAACACTATGGCTACACCTTC. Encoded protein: CAWQHYGYTF.

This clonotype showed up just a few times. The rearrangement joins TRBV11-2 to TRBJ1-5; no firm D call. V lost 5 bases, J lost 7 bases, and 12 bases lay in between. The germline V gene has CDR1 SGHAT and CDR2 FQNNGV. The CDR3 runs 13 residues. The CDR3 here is CASSKEASQPQHF. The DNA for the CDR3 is TGTGCCAGCAGCAAAGAGGCAAGCCAGCCCCAGCATTTT. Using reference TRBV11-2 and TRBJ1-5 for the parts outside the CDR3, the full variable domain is EAGVAQSPRYKIIEKRQSVAFWCNPISGHATLYWYQQILGQGPKLLIQFQNNGVVDDSQLPKDRFSAERLKGVDSTLKIQPAKLEDSAVYLCASSKEASQPQHFGDGTRLSIL.

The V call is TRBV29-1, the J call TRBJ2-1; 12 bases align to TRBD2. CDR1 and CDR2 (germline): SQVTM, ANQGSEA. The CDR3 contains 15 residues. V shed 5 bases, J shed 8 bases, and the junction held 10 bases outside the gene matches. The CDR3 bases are TGCAGCGTTCAACTGACTAGCGGGAGTAGGCATGAGCAGTTCTTC. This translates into CSVQLTSGSRHEQFF.

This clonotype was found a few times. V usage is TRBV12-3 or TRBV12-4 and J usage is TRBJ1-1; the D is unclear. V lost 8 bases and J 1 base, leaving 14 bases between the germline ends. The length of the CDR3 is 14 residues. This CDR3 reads CASHPLQTNTEAFF. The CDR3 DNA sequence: TGTGCCAGCCATCCCCTACAAACGAACACTGAAGCTTTCTTT.

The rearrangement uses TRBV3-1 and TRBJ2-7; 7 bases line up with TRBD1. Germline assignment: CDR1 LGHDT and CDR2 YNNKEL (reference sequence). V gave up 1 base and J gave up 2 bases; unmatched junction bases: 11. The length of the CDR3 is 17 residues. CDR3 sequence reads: CASSQANWGQRTYEQYF. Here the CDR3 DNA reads TGTGCCAGCAGCCAAGCCAATTGGGGACAGAGGACCTACGAGCAGTACTTC.

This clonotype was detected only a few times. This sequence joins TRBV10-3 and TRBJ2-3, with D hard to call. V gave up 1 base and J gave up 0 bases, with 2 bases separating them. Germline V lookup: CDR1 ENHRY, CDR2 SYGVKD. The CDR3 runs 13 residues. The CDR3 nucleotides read TGTGCCATCAGTGAGTACAGCACAGATACGCAGTATTTT. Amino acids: CAISEYSTDTQYF.

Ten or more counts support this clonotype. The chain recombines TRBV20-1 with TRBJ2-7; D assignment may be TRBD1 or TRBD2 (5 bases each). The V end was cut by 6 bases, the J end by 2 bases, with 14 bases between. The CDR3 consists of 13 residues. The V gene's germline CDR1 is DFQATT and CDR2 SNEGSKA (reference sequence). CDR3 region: CSAGPRDAYEQYF. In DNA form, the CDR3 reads TGCAGTGCGGGGCCACGGGACGCCTACGAGCAGTACTTC.

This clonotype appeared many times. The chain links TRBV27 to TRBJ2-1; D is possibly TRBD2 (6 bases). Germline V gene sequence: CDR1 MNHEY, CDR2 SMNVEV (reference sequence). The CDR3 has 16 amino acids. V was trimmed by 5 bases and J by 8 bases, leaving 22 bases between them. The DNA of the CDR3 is TGTGCCAGCAGTAAATTCCGGGGGAGCGCGGATCATGAGCAGTTCTTC. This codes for CASSKFRGSADHEQFF.

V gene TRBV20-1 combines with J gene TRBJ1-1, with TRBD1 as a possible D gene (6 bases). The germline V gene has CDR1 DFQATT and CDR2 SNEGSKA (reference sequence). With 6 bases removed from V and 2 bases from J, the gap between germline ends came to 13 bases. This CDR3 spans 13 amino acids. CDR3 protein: CSATTGINTEAFF. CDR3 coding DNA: TGCAGTGCCACCACAGGGATTAACACTGAAGCTTTCTTT.

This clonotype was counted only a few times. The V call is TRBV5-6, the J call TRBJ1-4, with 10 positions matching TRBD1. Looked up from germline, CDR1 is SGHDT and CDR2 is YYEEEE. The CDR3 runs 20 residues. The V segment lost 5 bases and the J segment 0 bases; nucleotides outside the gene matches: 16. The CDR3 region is CASRYTRFGQGGATNEKLFF. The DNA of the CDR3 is TGTGCCAGCAGATACACCCGGTTCGGACAGGGGGGAGCAACTAATGAAAAACTGTTTTTT.

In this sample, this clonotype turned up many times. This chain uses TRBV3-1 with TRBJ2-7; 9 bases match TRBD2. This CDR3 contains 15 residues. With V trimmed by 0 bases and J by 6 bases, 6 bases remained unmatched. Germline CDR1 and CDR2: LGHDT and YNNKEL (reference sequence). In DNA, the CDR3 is TGTGCCAGCAGCCAAGATAATAGCGGGAGTCTCGAGCAGTACTTC. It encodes CASSQDNSGSLEQYF.

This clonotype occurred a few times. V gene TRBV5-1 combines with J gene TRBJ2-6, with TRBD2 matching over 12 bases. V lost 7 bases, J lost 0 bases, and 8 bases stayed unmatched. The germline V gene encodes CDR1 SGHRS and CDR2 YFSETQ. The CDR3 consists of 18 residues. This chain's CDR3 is CASGQGLAGLSGANVLTF. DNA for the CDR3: TGCGCCAGCGGTCAGGGACTAGCGGGCCTCTCTGGGGCCAACGTCCTGACTTTC.

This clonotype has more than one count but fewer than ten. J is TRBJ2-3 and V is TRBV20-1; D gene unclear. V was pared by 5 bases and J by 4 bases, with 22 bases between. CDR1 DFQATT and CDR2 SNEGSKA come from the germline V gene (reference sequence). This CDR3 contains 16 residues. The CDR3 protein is CSAGNPQRGQADTQYF. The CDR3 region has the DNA TGCAGTGCTGGCAACCCCCAGAGAGGTCAGGCAGATACGCAGTATTTT.

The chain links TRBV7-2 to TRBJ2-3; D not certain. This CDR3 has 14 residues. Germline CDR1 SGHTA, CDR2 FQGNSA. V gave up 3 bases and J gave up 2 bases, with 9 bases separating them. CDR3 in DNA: TGTGCCAGCAGCTTTTACCGGCTCACAGATACGCAGTATTTT. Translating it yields CASSFYRLTDTQYF.

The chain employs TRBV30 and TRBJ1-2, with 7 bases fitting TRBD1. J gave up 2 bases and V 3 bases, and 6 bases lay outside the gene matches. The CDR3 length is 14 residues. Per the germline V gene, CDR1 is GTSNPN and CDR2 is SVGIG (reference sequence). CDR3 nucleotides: TGTGCCTGGAGCTTTCCAGGGGGGAACTATGGCTACACCTTC. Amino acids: CAWSFPGGNYGYTF.

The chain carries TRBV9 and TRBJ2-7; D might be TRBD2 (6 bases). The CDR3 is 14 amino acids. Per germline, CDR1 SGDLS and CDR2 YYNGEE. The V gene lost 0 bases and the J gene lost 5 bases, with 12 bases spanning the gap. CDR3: CASSVEGEEDEQYF. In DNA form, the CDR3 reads TGTGCCAGCAGCGTAGAAGGGGAGGAGGACGAGCAGTACTTC.

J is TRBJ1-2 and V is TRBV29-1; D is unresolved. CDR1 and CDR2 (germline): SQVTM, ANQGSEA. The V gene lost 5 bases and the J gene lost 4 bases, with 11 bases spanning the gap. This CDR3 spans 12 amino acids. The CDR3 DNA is TGCAGCGTTAAAAAAGCTACCTATGGCTACACCTTC. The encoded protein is CSVKKATYGYTF. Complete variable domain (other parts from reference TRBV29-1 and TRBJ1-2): SAVISQKPSRDICQRGTSLTIQCQVDSQVTMMFWYRQQPGQSLTLIATANQGSEATYESGFVIDKFPISRPNLTFSTLTVSNMSPEDSSIYLCSVKKATYGYTFGSGTRLTVV.

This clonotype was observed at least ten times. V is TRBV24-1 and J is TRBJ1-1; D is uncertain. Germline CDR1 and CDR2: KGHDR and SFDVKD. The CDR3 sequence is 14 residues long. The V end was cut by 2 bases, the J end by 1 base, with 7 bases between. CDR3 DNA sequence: TGTGCCACCAGTGATTGGGGATCGAACACTGAAGCTTTCTTT. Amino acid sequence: CATSDWGSNTEAFF.

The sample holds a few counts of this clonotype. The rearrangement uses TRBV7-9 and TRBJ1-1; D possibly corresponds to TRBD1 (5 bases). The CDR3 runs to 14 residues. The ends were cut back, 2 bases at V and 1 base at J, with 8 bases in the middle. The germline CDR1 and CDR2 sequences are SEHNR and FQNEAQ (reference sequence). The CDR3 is CASSLFRENTEAFF. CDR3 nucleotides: TGTGCCAGCAGCTTATTCAGGGAGAACACTGAAGCTTTCTTT.

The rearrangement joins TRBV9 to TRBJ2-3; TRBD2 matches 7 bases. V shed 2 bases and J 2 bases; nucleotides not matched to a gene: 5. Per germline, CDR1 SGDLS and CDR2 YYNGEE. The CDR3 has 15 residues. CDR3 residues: CASSVSSGDTDTQYF. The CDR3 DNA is TGTGCCAGCAGCGTTTCTAGCGGAGACACAGATACGCAGTATTTT.

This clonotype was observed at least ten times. The CDR3: CAWSVGLAGYEQYF. CDR3 nucleotides: TGTGCCTGGAGTGTAGGACTAGCAGGCTACGAGCAGTACTTC. The V gene is TRBV30, the J gene TRBJ2-7; 8 bases fit TRBD2. The germline V gene has CDR1 GTSNPN and CDR2 SVGIG (reference sequence). CDR3 size: 14 residues. Germline trimming cut 0 bases from V and 3 bases from J; bases unmatched to any gene: 4.

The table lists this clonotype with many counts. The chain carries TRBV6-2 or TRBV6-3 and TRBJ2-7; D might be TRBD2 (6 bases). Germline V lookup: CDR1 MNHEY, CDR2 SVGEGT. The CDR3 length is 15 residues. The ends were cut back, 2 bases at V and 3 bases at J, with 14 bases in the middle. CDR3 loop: CASSYVSSANYEQYF. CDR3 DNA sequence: TGTGCCAGCAGTTACGTTTCTAGCGCTAACTACGAGCAGTACTTC.

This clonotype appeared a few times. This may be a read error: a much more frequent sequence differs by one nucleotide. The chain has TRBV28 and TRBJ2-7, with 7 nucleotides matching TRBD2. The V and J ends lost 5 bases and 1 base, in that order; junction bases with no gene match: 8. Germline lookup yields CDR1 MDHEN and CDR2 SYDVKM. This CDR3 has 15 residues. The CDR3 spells CASSLPAGRSYEQYF. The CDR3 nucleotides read TGTGCCAGCAGTCTACCAGCGGGAAGGTCCTACGAGCAGTACTTC.

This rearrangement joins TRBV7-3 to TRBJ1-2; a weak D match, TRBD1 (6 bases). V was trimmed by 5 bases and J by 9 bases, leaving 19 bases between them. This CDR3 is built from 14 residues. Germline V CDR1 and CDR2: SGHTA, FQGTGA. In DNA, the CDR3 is TGTGCCAGCAGCATATCGGGACAAACTCCCCGCTACACCTTC. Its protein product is CASSISGQTPRYTF.

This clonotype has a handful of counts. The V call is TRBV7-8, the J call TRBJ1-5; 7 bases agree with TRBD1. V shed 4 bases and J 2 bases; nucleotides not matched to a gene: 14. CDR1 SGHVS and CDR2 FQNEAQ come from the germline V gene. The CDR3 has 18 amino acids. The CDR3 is CASSSPTRTGARNQPQHF. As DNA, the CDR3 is TGTGCCAGCAGCTCACCCACCAGGACAGGAGCCCGCAATCAGCCCCAGCATTTT.